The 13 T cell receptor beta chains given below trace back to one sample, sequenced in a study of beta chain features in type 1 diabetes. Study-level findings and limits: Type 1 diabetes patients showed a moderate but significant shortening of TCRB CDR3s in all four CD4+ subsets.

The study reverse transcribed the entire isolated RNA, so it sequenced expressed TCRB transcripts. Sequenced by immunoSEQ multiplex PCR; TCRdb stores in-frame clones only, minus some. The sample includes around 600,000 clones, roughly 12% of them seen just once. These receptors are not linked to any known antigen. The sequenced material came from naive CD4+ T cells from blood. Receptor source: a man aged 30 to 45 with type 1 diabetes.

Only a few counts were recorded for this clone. CDR3 sequence (DNA): TGTGCCAGCAGTAGTCACACAACTAATGAAAAACTGTTTTTT. Translated: CASSSHTTNEKLFF. The chain has TRBV6-6 and TRBJ1-4; D unresolved. The CDR3 sequence is 14 residues long. Germline V lookup: CDR1 MNHNY, CDR2 SVGAGI (reference sequence). Trimming took 5 bases from V and 0 from J, leaving 7 bases between them.

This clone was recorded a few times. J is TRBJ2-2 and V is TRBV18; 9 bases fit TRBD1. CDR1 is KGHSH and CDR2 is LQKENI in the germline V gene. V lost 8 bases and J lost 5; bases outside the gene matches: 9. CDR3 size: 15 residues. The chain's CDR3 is CASVPGQGTTGELFF. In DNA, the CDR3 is TGTGCCAGCGTACCGGGACAGGGAACTACCGGGGAGCTGTTTTTT. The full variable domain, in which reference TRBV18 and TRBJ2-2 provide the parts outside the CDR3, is NAGVMQNPRHLVRRRGQEARLRCSPMKGHSHVYWYRQLPEEGLKFMVYLQKENIIDESGMPKERFSAEFPKEGPSILRIQQVVRGDSAAYFCASVPGQGTTGELFFGEGSRLTVL.

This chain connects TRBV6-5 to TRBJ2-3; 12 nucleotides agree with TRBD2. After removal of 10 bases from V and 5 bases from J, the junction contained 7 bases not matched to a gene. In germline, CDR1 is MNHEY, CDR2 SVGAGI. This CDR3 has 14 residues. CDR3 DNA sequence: TGTGCCACCCTAGCGGGGGGGCTGGAAGATACGCAGTATTTT. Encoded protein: CATLAGGLEDTQYF.

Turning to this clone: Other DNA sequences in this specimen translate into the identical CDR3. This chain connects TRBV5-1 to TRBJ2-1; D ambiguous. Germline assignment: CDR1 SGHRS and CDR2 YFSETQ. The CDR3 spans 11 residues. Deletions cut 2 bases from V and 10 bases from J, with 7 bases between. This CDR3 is CASSFEDEQFF. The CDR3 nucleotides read TGCGCCAGCAGCTTTGAGGACGAGCAGTTCTTC.

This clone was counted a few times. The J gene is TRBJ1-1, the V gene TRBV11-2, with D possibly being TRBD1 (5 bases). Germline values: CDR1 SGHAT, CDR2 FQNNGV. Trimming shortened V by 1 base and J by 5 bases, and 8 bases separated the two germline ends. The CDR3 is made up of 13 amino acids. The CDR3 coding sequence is TGTGCCAGCAGCTTAGCGGGGGAAACTGAAGCTTTCTTT. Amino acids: CASSLAGETEAFF.

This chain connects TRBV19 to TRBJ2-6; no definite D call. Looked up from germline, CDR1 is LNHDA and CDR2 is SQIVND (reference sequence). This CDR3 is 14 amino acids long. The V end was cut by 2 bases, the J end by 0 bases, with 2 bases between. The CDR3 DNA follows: TGTGCCAGTAGTATAACCTCTGGGGCCAACGTCCTGACTTTC. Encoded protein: CASSITSGANVLTF. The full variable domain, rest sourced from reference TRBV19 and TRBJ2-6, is DGGITQSPKYLFRKEGQNVTLSCEQNLNHDAMYWYRQDPGQGLRLIYYSQIVNDFQKGDIAEGYSVSREKKESFPLTVTSAQKNPTAFYLCASSITSGANVLTFGAGSRLTVL.

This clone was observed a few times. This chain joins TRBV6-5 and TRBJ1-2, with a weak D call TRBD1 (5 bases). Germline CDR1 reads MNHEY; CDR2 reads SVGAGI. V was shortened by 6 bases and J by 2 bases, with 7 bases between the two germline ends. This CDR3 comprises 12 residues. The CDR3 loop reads CASREGNYGYTF. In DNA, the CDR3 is TGTGCCAGCAGGGAGGGGAACTATGGCTACACCTTC.

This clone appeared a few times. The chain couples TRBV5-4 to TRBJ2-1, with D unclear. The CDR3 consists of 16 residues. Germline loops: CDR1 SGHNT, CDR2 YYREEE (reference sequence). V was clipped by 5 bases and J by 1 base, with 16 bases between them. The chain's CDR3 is CASSRSQAISYNEQFF. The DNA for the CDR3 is TGTGCCAGCAGTCGGAGTCAGGCCATTTCCTACAATGAGCAGTTCTTC.

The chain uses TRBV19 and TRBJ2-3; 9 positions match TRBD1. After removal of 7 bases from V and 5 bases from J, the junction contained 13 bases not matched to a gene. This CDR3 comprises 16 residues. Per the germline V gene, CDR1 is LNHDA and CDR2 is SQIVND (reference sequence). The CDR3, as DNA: TGTGCCAGTACACCAAAACCGGGACAGGGAGTAGATACGCAGTATTTT. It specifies CASTPKPGQGVDTQYF. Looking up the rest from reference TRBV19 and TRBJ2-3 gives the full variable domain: DGGITQSPKYLFRKEGQNVTLSCEQNLNHDAMYWYRQDPGQGLRLIYYSQIVNDFQKGDIAEGYSVSREKKESFPLTVTSAQKNPTAFYLCASTPKPGQGVDTQYFGPGTRLTVL.

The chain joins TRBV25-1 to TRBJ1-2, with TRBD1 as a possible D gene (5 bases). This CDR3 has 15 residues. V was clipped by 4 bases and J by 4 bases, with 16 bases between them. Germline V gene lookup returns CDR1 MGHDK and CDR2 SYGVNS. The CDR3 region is CASSAWAQGSYGYTF. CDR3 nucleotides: TGTGCCAGCAGTGCCTGGGCGCAGGGAAGCTATGGCTACACCTTC.

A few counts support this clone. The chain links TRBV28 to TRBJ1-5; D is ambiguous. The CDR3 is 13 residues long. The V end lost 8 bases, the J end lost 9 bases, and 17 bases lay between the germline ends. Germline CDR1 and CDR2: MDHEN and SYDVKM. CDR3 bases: TGTGCCAGCGGGATCGTTACACACGGGCCCCAGCATTTT. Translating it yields CASGIVTHGPQHF. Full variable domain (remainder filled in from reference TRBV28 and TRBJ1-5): DVKVTQSSRYLVKRTGEKVFLECVQDMDHENMFWYRQDPGLGLRLIYFSYDVKMKEKGDIPEGYSVSREKKERFSLILESASTNQTSMYLCASGIVTHGPQHFGDGTRLSIL.

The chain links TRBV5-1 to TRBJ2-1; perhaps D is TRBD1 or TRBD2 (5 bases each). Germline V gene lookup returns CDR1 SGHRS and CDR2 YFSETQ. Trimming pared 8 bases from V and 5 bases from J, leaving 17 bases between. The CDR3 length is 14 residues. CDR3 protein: CASRVQGADNEQFF. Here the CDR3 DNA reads TGCGCCAGTAGGGTGCAGGGAGCGGACAATGAGCAGTTCTTC.

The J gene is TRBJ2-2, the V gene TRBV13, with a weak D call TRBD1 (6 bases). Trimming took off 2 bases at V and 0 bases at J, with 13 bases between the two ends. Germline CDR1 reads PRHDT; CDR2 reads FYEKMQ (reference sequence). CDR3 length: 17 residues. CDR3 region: CASSLRGQSPNTGELFF. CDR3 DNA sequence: TGTGCCAGCAGCTTAAGAGGACAGTCCCCGAACACCGGGGAGCTGTTTTTT.